Below, one T cell receptor (beta chain) is given with its context. The antigen it recognizes is unknown. The cohort comprised some 730 healthy bone marrow donors. At the time of sampling, all cohort members were nominally healthy, though unrecorded immune exposures were likely present. The donor was CMV seropositive and was included in the group of 270 or so seropositive cohort members. Each donor provided a peripheral blood sample, and peripheral blood mononuclear cells were used for TCR beta sequencing. Genomic DNA was extracted from the blood cell samples with the Qiagen DNeasy Blood Extraction Kit. This sample was included in a study of cytomegalovirus exposure and HLA in healthy donors (TCRdb year 2017). At the level of the whole study: In an earlier analysis of about 560 of the donors, 276 Gb of sequence data and 100 million or so unique TCR beta sequences from 180 million or so T cells were reported. A later genetic analysis took genome-wide SNP genotypes for about three fifths of the roughly 670 donors and used that subset as a discovery cohort. A separate validation cohort of roughly 130 different subjects was used in addition to the roughly 620-subject first cohort. Using immunosequencing, the study profiled T cell repertoires from 550 to 750 subjects and related those repertoires to cytomegalovirus serostatus. Every discovery cohort repertoire had been produced on one sequencing platform. The later analysis used no new phenotypic data to find candidate immune exposures, relying instead on TCR beta sequences and their occurrence across donors. An earlier analysis of fewer than 750 of the donors used high-throughput TCR beta sequencing to judge whether each TCR beta V gene segment behaved as functional or pseudogenic. Five DR-DQ haplotypes were handled as single units for association and clustering because linkage in the cohort was strong. About 320 gigabases of sequencing data and approximately 93 million unique TCR sequences were included in an early release covering 550 to 650 HLA-typed donors. A later analysis re-examined previously published TCR beta repertoires from more than 550 donors and added high-resolution HLA genotyping to investigate patterns of TCR occurrence. HLA typing included class I and class II loci at four-digit resolution. Of the 300 to 500 genotyped donors, 70% to 90% were placed in the genetic ancestry cluster associated with self-reported Caucasian donors. On average, around 200,000 unique TCR beta nucleotide sequences were sequenced per donor among 300 to 500 genotyped donors of the cohort, with approximately 18% of those sequences being non-productive. Donor age, sex, ethnicity and CMV serostatus were compiled together with the repertoire data. To predict cytomegalovirus infection status, the study brought together high-throughput TCR immunosequencing, statistical association of individual TCRs with disease status, and machine learning. The number of typed donors differed by locus: about 629-640 for A, B, C, DRB1 and DQB1; approximately 520 for DQA1; some 610 for DPA1; and some 470 for DPB1. The study was designed to test whether signatures of past pathogen exposure could be identified by cataloging public T cell receptors.

Library generation was performed with the immunoSEQ multiplex PCR assay. For the multiplex PCR, a mixture combining 60 forward primers for TCR Vbeta segments and 13 reverse primers for TCR Jbeta segments was used. A multiplex PCR assay on genomic DNA amplified the CDR3 region of rearranged TCR beta genes. On the Illumina HiSeq System, the amplified TCR beta libraries were sequenced as 87-base-pair reads. The published analysis was carried out like this. A later analysis tallied 75 million to 95 million unique TCR beta chains across the 650 to 750 repertoires, and roughly 11 million of those chains were shared by two or more donors. To remove PCR and sequencing errors, raw reads were error-corrected and collapsed into unique sequences using a nearest-neighbor algorithm that merged closely related sequences. CDR3 sequences were aligned to IMGT reference sequences to assign V, D and J gene segments. Each retained sequence needed at least a six-nucleotide match to both a V gene segment and a J gene segment. A rearrangement was called productive if the CDR3 had no stop codons and remained in frame with V and J, and every other rearrangement was called non-productive. CDR3 was defined by IMGT convention, running from the second conserved V-encoded cysteine to the conserved J-encoded phenylalanine. In an earlier analysis of roughly 610 of the donors, sequences lacking an unambiguous match to a single V gene segment were excluded. An earlier analysis of approximately 590 of the donors classified V segments as functional when productive rearrangements were above 56.7% and as segregating when the standard deviation between donors was above 5%. A statistical classification framework was built to diagnose cytomegalovirus status from the catalog of TCR beta chain sequences. In a later analysis, V and J genes were assigned by comparing TCR nucleotide sequences against IMGT/GENE-DB human TR gene sequences. In a later analysis, CDR3 sequences and most-parsimonious VDJ recombination scenarios were assigned using the TCRdist pipeline. In a later analysis, every TCR beta chain was defined by the combination of its CDR3 amino acid sequence and its V-gene family, and reads without a unique V-gene family were dropped. In a later analysis, approximately 640 highly shared, low-generation-probability nucleotide sequences were removed to address suspected cross-contamination and a sequencing artifact. In a later analysis, a clonal expansion index was calculated for each public chain from normalized within-repertoire ranks of inferred template counts. A later analysis computed generation probabilities with a VDJ recombination model fitted to out-of-frame rearrangements, and checked the results against IGoR. Hypergeometric tests were used in a later analysis to score TCR-TCR, TCR-HLA and TCR-CMV co-occurrence, with a repertoire-size bias correction applied to the TCR pairs. False discovery rates were estimated in a later analysis by permuting HLA or CMV assignments 20 times. In a later analysis, co-occurring TCRs were grouped using DBSCAN, with TCRdist sequence similarity added in when clustering inside HLA-allele-positive subsets. Repertoires with fewer than 30,000 or more than 120,000 public chains were left out of co-occurrence clustering, as were roughly five repertoires with anomalous nucleotide sharing. TCRdb limited this immuneACCESS table to in-frame rearrangements with V and J called. A share of clones is missing; checked studies link under half to unresolved V genes, and the rest is unexplained. D and trimming come from the DNA, and the V and J calls and clone size come from that table. The sample table holds roughly 220,000 clones. Around 1.1% of the sample is held by the ten biggest clonotypes.

Results the study describes overall, beyond this receptor: Broadly in line with IMGT annotations, most TCR beta V segments showed up in productive rearrangements about 87% or about 30% of the time in an earlier analysis of 450 to 750 of the donors. The only immune exposure information available for the cohort was CMV serostatus. Strong co-occurrence of HLA alleles, especially DR and DQ, made assigning TCR associations to individual alleles difficult. A later analysis found that TCR association rates varied across HLA loci, with DRB1 alleles showing the most associated TCRs and HLA-C alleles the fewest. The presence/absence analyses assumed that sequencing depth was roughly uniform across donors, and that assumption may not be true. Roughly 17 rarely observed V segments, including chromosome 9 orphons, were excluded from the earlier analysis of about 610 of the donors because counts were too low. A later analysis found that HLA-associated TCR beta chains were more clonally expanded and had lower generation probabilities than equally common non-associated chains. A few of the identified cytomegalovirus-associated TCR beta chains were confirmed in vitro to be specific for cytomegalovirus antigens. Correlated functional status among segregating V segments might reflect linkage disequilibrium, but an unknown experimental factor could not be ruled out. The authors suggested that the approach could potentially be extended to other disease states and immunological phenotypes. Compared with the approximately 670-donor mean, donors in an Asian-associated ancestry cluster had fewer N-insertions in productive TCRs, according to a later genetic analysis. In a later genetic analysis, a missense DCLRE1C variant was associated with V-gene and J-gene trimming of TCR beta chains, and the association was replicated in an independent cohort. Across donors, most TCR sequences were observed very rarely, whereas some public TCRs were present in many individuals. In a later analysis, most CMV-associated TCR beta chains were found to appear HLA-restricted, with HLA associations seemingly driven largely by CMV exposure. In a later analysis, several top co-occurrence clusters were reported to appear linked to parvovirus B19, influenza, CMV and Epstein-Barr virus. Because HLA typing was unavailable for some donors at each locus, only the typed subset was used in association tests. Only TCR beta chains were sequenced in this cohort, and the absence of alpha or paired-chain data limited detectable features. The study gave a list of over 150 TCR beta chains associated with cytomegalovirus. The sequencing pipeline was judged likely to have produced a cluster of highly shared sequence variants as a technical artifact. Cytomegalovirus status was reported to be diagnosed by the classifier with high specificity and sensitivity in both the original and validation cohorts. In a later analysis, some 17,000 TCR beta sequences were associated with specific HLA alleles at a false discovery rate of 0.05. A further reported finding was that TCR beta sequences accurately predicted the HLA-A and HLA-B alleles for most subjects in the first cohort.

This clonotype originated in a girl aged 2 to 9 in good health and CMV-seropositive. The sequenced sample consisted of PBMCs.

The nucleotides are TGTGCCAGCAGCCCCGGGACTGGATTCAATGAGCAGTTCTTC. Protein translation: CASSPGTGFNEQFF. This receptor chain uses TRBV4-2 and TRBJ2-1; 6 matching bases give a weak D call of TRBD2. The junction carries 13 bases between V and J, which are trimmed by 4 bases and 6 bases respectively. The CDR3 contains 14 residues, cysteine and phenylalanine counted. This entry keeps only the CDR3 DNA: 42 bases, framed from base 1. The CDR1 and CDR2 encoded by the germline V gene are LGHNA and YNFKEQ.